In its sample, the clone carrying this T cell receptor beta chain was seen once. The CDR3 loop spans 15 amino acids. Germline V CDR1 and CDR2: SGHNT, YENEEA. With V trimmed by 4 bases and J by 5 bases, 9 bases remained unmatched. These data come from a study of blood T cell repertoires in COVID-19. Across the study: Samples representing acute and convalescent COVID-19 were sourced from the United States, Italy and Spain. T cells, B-cell-depleted T cells, or PBMCs supplied cDNA or gDNA.

Clinical histories supplied by participants themselves formed the basis of cohort assignment. Per the original methods: Estimates of nucleated cell counts were drawn from the amplification of reference gene primers. Profiling relied on immunoSEQ multiplex PCR, and the TCRdb table lists in-frame clones only, not all of them. V, J and clone size are taken as reported in that table, and D and trimming were inferred from the DNA itself. The sample carries approximately 300,000 clones, roughly 90% recorded once. The TCR sequence derives from a woman aged 25 to 39 who had recovered from COVID-19. Source material: PBMCs or T cells enriched from blood (not recorded which). This chain joins TRBV11-3 and TRBJ2-7; the match to TRBD1 covers 9 bases. As DNA, the CDR3 is TGTGCCAGCAGCTCGGGGGGACAGGGTGATCACGAGCAGTACTTC. Translated: CASSSGGQGDHEQYF.